Sequencing of this T cell receptor beta chain was carried out in a study of blood T cell repertoires in COVID-19. Overall study context: Researchers got acute and convalescent COVID-19 samples from the United States, Italy and Spain.

CDR1 SGHRS and CDR2 YFSETQ come from the germline V gene. CDR3 length: 15 residues. Trimming removed 0 bases at V and 2 bases at J, with 11 bases between. The method was immunoSEQ multiplex PCR; TCRdb's version includes in-frame clones alone and lacks a portion of them. The sample contains 350,000 to 400,000 clones, 75% to 90% of which appear only once. V is TRBV5-1 and J is TRBJ1-2; tentatively, D is TRBD1 (5 bases). The receptor's source is a woman aged 60-75 years with COVID-19, enrolled during active disease. The sample consisted of peripheral blood. Here the CDR3 DNA reads TGCGCCAGCAGCTTGGCCGGGTCAGGGAACTATGGCTACACCTTC. It encodes CASSLAGSGNYGYTF.